These T cell receptor beta chains were read from a single sample in a study of lymphopenia after photon versus proton radiotherapy. The assay was immunoSEQ multiplex PCR, and TCRdb's table has in-frame clones only and misses some. The profile shows roughly 22,000 clones, 80% to 85% of them singletons. The sequencing used peripheral blood, collected from a patient treated with proton-based radiotherapy. The receptor set was obtained from a woman between 65 and 79 years old with pancreatic cancer. The CDR3 runs from the conserved cysteine through the conserved F or W. The order of the fields is V gene, D gene, clone size, J gene, CDR3 DNA, CDR3 protein. A D gene is named only where the DNA matches it firmly. A clone size is listed for some rows: how often the clone was seen (once, few, many), or a class if it is expanded.

>TRBV6-1|NA|NA|TRBJ2-7
TGTGCCAGCAGTGAAAGGGGGTCCGGGGGCCAGTACGAGCAGTACTTC
CASSERGSGGQYEQYF
>TRBV4-3|NA|medium-sized|TRBJ1-1
TGCGCCAGCAGCCAAGATAGAGGACGGGGCACTGAAGCTTTCTTT
CASSQDRGRGTEAFF
>TRBV5-4|TRBD2|NA|TRBJ2-7
TGTGCCAGCAGCCCTGAGAGGGTTTGGACTAGCGGGGACCCCCCTGGGCAGTACTTC
CASSPERVWTSGDPPGQYF
>TRBV18|TRBD2|NA|TRBJ2-7
TGTGCCAGCTCACAGAGCGGGACTAACTACGAGCAGTACTTC
CASSQSGTNYEQYF
>TRBV15|NA|few|TRBJ2-3
TGTGCCACCCGCCCAGGGGGGGATACGCAGTATTTT
CATRPGGDTQYF
>TRBV4-3|NA|NA|TRBJ2-1
TGCGCCAGCAGCCAAGATCGTACGGTCCTCGAGCAGTTCTTC
CASSQDRTVLEQFF
>TRBV9|NA|NA|TRBJ2-5
TGTGCCAGCAGCGTAGATCCCAGGCAAGAGACCCAGTACTTC
CASSVDPRQETQYF
>TRBV6-1|TRBD2|NA|TRBJ2-4
TGTGCCAGCAGTGAAGATACTAGCGGGAAGCGAATTCAGTACTTC
CASSEDTSGKRIQYF
>TRBV28|NA|few|TRBJ1-5
TGTGCCAGCAGTTTAAGAGGGGGTACTCAGCCCCAGCATTTT
CASSLRGGTQPQHF
>TRBV15|NA|NA|TRBJ2-2
TGTGCCACCAGCAGAGAAATTGGACAGATTAACACCGGGGAGCTGTTTTTT
CATSREIGQINTGELFF
>TRBV7-2|NA|few|TRBJ2-1
TGTGCCAGCAGCTCTCCGAGGGGGGGAGGGTTGCATGAGCAGTTCTTC
CASSSPRGGGLHEQFF
>TRBV27|NA|NA|TRBJ1-5
TGTGCCAGCAGTTTAGGGGGGGTCAATCAGCCCCAGCATTTT
CASSLGGVNQPQHF
>TRBV28|NA|NA|TRBJ1-5
TGTGCCCACCAACGCAGGGGTGGCAATCAGCCCCAGCATTTT
CAHQRRGGNQPQHF
>TRBV28|NA|few|TRBJ2-1
TGTGCCAGCAGTCAAACTAGCCGGAGCTCCTACAATGAGCAGTTCTTC
CASSQTSRSSYNEQFF
>TRBV5-6|NA|NA|TRBJ1-2
TGTGCCAGCAGCTGGGTAGGGGATGGCTACACCTTC
CASSWVGDGYTF
>TRBV15|NA|NA|TRBJ2-7
TGTGCCACCAGCAGAGATCGCGGTGAGGTGTGGCCCTACGAGCAGTACTTC
CATSRDRGEVWPYEQYF
>TRBV9|NA|NA|TRBJ2-7
TGTGCCAGCAGCGCCCCGGACAGAACCTACGAGCAGTACTTC
CASSAPDRTYEQYF
>TRBV15|TRBD1|NA|TRBJ2-7
TGTGCCACAAGAAAGCCGGGACAGGGGACATCCGGGGAGCAGTACTTC
CATRKPGQGTSGEQYF
>TRBV27|TRBD2|NA|TRBJ2-1
TGTGCCAGCGCGACTAGCGGGAACTACAATGAGCAGTTCTTC
CASATSGNYNEQFF
>TRBV2|TRBD1|NA|TRBJ2-7
TGTGCCAGCAGTAAAGACAGGGGAATTTACGAGCAGTACTTC
CASSKDRGIYEQYF
>TRBV6-5|TRBD1|once|TRBJ1-1
TGTGCCAGCAGTCAGGGGGACAGGGGGAGGACTGAAGCTTTCTTT
CASSQGDRGRTEAFF
>TRBV28|NA|NA|TRBJ1-1
TGTGCCAGCAGTTGGGAGAAGGGGGGGAGGGGAGCTTTCTTT
CASSWEKGGRGAFF
>TRBV30|TRBD2|NA|TRBJ2-7
TGTGCCTGGAGTGTAGTCGGGGGGTCCTACGAGCAGTACTTC
CAWSVVGGSYEQYF
>TRBV27|NA|NA|TRBJ2-7
TGTGCCAGCAGTTCTGGGGGTCATTGGTCGTACGAGCAGTACTTC
CASSSGGHWSYEQYF
>TRBV28|NA|NA|TRBJ2-3
TGTGCCAGCAGTTTATCTTCCGCCACGCAGTATTTT
CASSLSSATQYF
>TRBV7-9|TRBD1|NA|TRBJ2-5
TGTGCCAGCAGCCGGGACAGGCCTGAAGAGACCCAGTACTTC
CASSRDRPEETQYF